The 27 T cell receptor beta chains below come from one sample, sequenced in a study of cytomegalovirus exposure and HLA in healthy donors. Only in-frame clones appear in the TCRdb table, and some are missing; sequencing was by immunoSEQ multiplex PCR. The data show some 160,000 clones, 90% to 95% seen once. Sequenced sample: PBMCs. These receptor sequences come from a man aged 18 to 29 in good health and CMV-seronegative.

J is TRBJ2-7 and V is TRBV5-1, with 7 bases that match TRBD1. V dropped 2 bases and J dropped 7; count of bases not matched to a gene: 9. The CDR3 sequence is 14 residues long. Germline lookup yields CDR1 SGHRS and CDR2 YFSETQ. This CDR3 reads CASSFATGVREQYF. The CDR3 bases are TGCGCCAGCAGCTTTGCCACAGGGGTGAGGGAGCAGTACTTC. The entire variable domain, with the rest obtained from reference TRBV5-1 and TRBJ2-7, is as follows: KAGVTQTPRYLIKTRGQQVTLSCSPISGHRSVSWYQQTPGQGLQFLFEYFSETQRNKGNFPGRFSGRQFSNSRSEMNVSTLELGDSALYLCASSFATGVREQYFGPGTRLTVT.

The chain's CDR3 is CSVEVIEIEQFF. CDR3 in DNA: TGCAGCGTTGAAGTGATAGAGATTGAGCAGTTCTTC. The chain uses TRBV29-1 and TRBJ2-1; D gene uncertain. Trimming stripped 1 base from V and 9 bases from J, with 10 bases between. This CDR3 is 12 amino acids long. Germline values: CDR1 SQVTM, CDR2 ANQGSEA.

The chain joins TRBV28 to TRBJ1-1; 10 nucleotides line up with TRBD1. The trim removed 5 bases at V and 1 base at J, leaving 13 bases unmatched. CDR3 length: 18 amino acids. Germline CDR1 reads MDHEN; CDR2 reads SYDVKM. CDR3 coding DNA: TGTGCCAGCAGTGAGGGTTCCCAGACAGGGGGCTGGAACACTGAAGCTTTCTTT. Residues: CASSEGSQTGGWNTEAFF.

V is TRBV28 and J is TRBJ2-7; 12 nucleotides line up with TRBD1. After removal of 5 bases from V and 9 bases from J, the junction contained 11 bases not matched to a gene. Germline CDR1 and CDR2: MDHEN and SYDVKM. This CDR3 has 15 amino acids. For the CDR3, the DNA is TGTGCCAGCAGTGCACGGGACAGGGGGCCCCGGACGCAGTACGTC. This codes for CASSARDRGPRTQYV.

The chain recombines TRBV5-6 with TRBJ1-3; D gene uncertain. The CDR3 has 15 amino acids. Germline V lookup: CDR1 SGHDT, CDR2 YYEEEE. The V gene lost 5 bases and the J gene lost 2 bases, with 14 bases spanning the gap. The CDR3 protein is CASSTAAWTGNTIYF. In nucleotides, the CDR3 is TGTGCCAGCAGTACGGCGGCGTGGACTGGAAACACCATATATTTT.

This clone was seen only once. This rearrangement joins TRBV10-3 to TRBJ1-4; TRBD1 agrees at 7 bases. From germline, CDR1 is ENHRY and CDR2 SYGVKD. The CDR3 is 14 residues long. The V and J ends lost 10 bases and 0 bases, in that order; junction bases with no gene match: 5. This CDR3 reads CASRQGTTNEKLFF. The CDR3 nucleotides read TGTGCCAGTCGACAGGGAACAACTAATGAAAAACTGTTTTTT.

The rearrangement links TRBV19 to TRBJ2-7; D perhaps matches TRBD1 (5 bases). CDR1 and CDR2 from the germline V gene are LNHDA and SQIVND (reference sequence). The CDR3 is 12 residues long. V lost 5 bases, J lost 0 bases, and 5 bases lay in between. The CDR3 bases are TGTGCCAGTAGTGGGGCCTCCTACGAGCAGTACTTC. Its protein is CASSGASYEQYF.

The V and J genes are TRBV7-9 and TRBJ2-5; the D gene is possibly TRBD2 (6 bases). Per germline, CDR1 SEHNR and CDR2 FQNEAQ (reference sequence). CDR3 size: 15 residues. V lost 3 bases and J lost 5, with 16 bases in between. CDR3 amino acids: CASSFRDSRLETQYF. The CDR3 coding sequence is TGTGCCAGCAGCTTTCGGGACTCTCGCCTGGAGACCCAGTACTTC.

The genes are TRBV7-9 and TRBJ2-7; perhaps TRBD2 as D (7 bases). CDR1 is SEHNR, CDR2 FQNEAQ, per germline (reference sequence). The CDR3 runs 16 residues. Trimming stripped 1 base from V and 2 bases from J, with 15 bases between. The chain's CDR3 is CASSLEFGGPAYEQYF. The CDR3 DNA sequence: TGTGCCAGCAGCTTAGAGTTCGGGGGGCCAGCCTACGAGCAGTACTTC. Full variable domain (outside the CDR3, taken from reference TRBV7-9 and TRBJ2-7): DTGVSQNPRHKITKRGQNVTFRCDPISEHNRLYWYRQTLGQGPEFLTYFQNEAQLEKSRLLSDRFSAERPKGSFSTLEIQRTEQGDSAMYLCASSLEFGGPAYEQYFGPGTRLTVT.

The J gene is TRBJ1-1, the V gene TRBV5-1; 8 bases align to TRBD1. There are 16 residues in the CDR3. Per the germline V gene, CDR1 is SGHRS and CDR2 is YFSETQ. V lost 0 bases and J lost 3; bases outside the gene matches: 7. CDR3 residues: CASSLEQGARYTEAFF. The DNA of the CDR3 is TGCGCCAGCAGCTTGGAGCAGGGGGCGCGCTACACTGAAGCTTTCTTT.

This clone occurred once. The junction shows a germline mismatch at one end, possibly a read error. This sequence joins TRBV13 and TRBJ2-6; D is possibly TRBD2 (5 bases). The V gene's germline CDR1 is PRHDT and CDR2 FYEKMQ (reference sequence). CDR3 length equals 16 residues. CDR3 sequence: CASSLGRGSEANVLTF. In DNA, the CDR3 is TGTGCCAGCAGCTTAGGCCGGGGTTCTGAGGCCAACGTCCTGACTTTC.

V is TRBV27 and J is TRBJ1-5, with TRBD1 matching over 7 bases. The germline CDR1 and CDR2 sequences are MNHEY and SMNVEV (reference sequence). The CDR3 length is 17 residues. The ends lost 6 bases at V and 0 bases at J; junction bases unmatched: 11. As DNA, the CDR3 is TGTGCCAGCAGCCCAATCCGGGACAGCAATAGCAATCAGCCCCAGCATTTT. This encodes CASSPIRDSNSNQPQHF.

The genes are TRBV29-1 and TRBJ2-1; perhaps TRBD2 as D (5 bases). Trimming left V 7 bases short and J 3 bases short, with 13 bases between. This CDR3 spans 13 amino acids. Germline V gene sequence: CDR1 SQVTM, CDR2 ANQGSEA. The DNA of the CDR3 is TGCAGCGCCGATCGGACTGACTACAATGAGCAGTTCTTC. Translation gives CSADRTDYNEQFF.

The rearrangement uses TRBV27 and TRBJ1-2; D is unresolved. Trimming took 4 bases from V and 7 from J, leaving 13 bases between them. From germline, CDR1 is MNHEY and CDR2 SMNVEV (reference sequence). The length of the CDR3 is 13 residues. The CDR3 DNA is TGTGCCAGCAGTTACAAATTTGGTGGTGGCTACACCTTC. It is translated as CASSYKFGGGYTF.

This rearrangement joins TRBV20-1 to TRBJ1-1, with D unclear. The CDR3 is made up of 11 amino acids. Trimming removed 3 bases at V and 5 bases at J, with 7 bases between. Germline V gene lookup returns CDR1 DFQATT and CDR2 SNEGSKA (reference sequence). The CDR3 DNA reads TGCAGTGCTAGCGGTTGGACTGAAGCTTTCTTT. It translates to CSASGWTEAFF.

This chain connects TRBV5-1 to TRBJ2-3, with D possibly matching TRBD1 (6 bases). The germline V and J ends were trimmed by 2 bases and 6 bases, with 10 bases remaining between them. CDR1 and CDR2 (germline): SGHRS, YFSETQ. CDR3 length equals 13 residues. The CDR3 DNA is TGCGCCAGCAGCTTAACAGGGTCCGATACGCAGTATTTT. As protein: CASSLTGSDTQYF. Together with reference TRBV5-1 and TRBJ2-3, the CDR3 gives the full variable domain: KAGVTQTPRYLIKTRGQQVTLSCSPISGHRSVSWYQQTPGQGLQFLFEYFSETQRNKGNFPGRFSGRQFSNSRSEMNVSTLELGDSALYLCASSLTGSDTQYFGPGTRLTVL.

V and J are TRBV2 and TRBJ2-1; 8 positions agree with TRBD2. This CDR3 is built from 15 residues. Trimming removed 7 bases from V and 0 bases from J; junction bases left unmatched: 5. Looked up from germline, CDR1 is SNHLY and CDR2 is FYNNEI. The CDR3 sequence: CASTPSGSSYNEQFF. CDR3 DNA sequence: TGTGCCAGCACCCCGAGCGGGAGCTCCTACAATGAGCAGTTCTTC.

This clone was counted only a few times. The chain combines TRBV18 with TRBJ1-5; the D gene is possibly TRBD1 (5 bases). Trimming left V 3 bases short and J 5 bases short, with 8 bases between. CDR1 is KGHSH and CDR2 is LQKENI in the germline V gene. This CDR3 region has 13 residues. The CDR3 DNA follows: TGTGCCAGCTCACCCGACAGATATCAGCCCCAGCATTTT. Translating gives CASSPDRYQPQHF.

The chain recombines TRBV27 with TRBJ2-3; 7 nucleotides match TRBD2. V was pared by 4 bases and J by 3 bases, with 1 base of the junction left unmatched. This CDR3 region has 13 residues. CDR1 and CDR2 from the germline V gene are MNHEY and SMNVEV (reference sequence). CDR3 coding DNA: TGTGCCAGCAGTTGGGGGGGTACAGATACGCAGTATTTT. This codes for CASSWGGTDTQYF.

The genes are TRBV5-6 and TRBJ1-1; D not certain. V shed 1 base and J shed 0 bases, with 4 bases lying between them. This CDR3 has 13 residues. Germline CDR1 is SGHDT and CDR2 is YYEEEE. The CDR3 DNA reads TGTGCCAGCAGCTTGACGGTGAACACTGAAGCTTTCTTT. Translation gives CASSLTVNTEAFF.

The rearrangement joins TRBV5-4 to TRBJ1-2; D ambiguous. Trimming took off 4 bases at V and 6 bases at J, with 22 bases between the two ends. This CDR3 has 16 residues. Germline CDR1 is SGHNT and CDR2 is YYREEE (reference sequence). CDR3 protein: CASSRSIGSGRDGYTF. The CDR3 DNA sequence: TGTGCCAGCAGCCGAAGTATCGGATCCGGGAGGGATGGCTACACCTTC.

The chain employs TRBV5-6 and TRBJ2-1; D unclear. V lost 0 bases and J lost 10, with 5 bases in between. The CDR3 is 11 residues long. Germline loops: CDR1 SGHDT, CDR2 YYEEEE. CDR3 amino acids: CASSLGREQFF. DNA of the CDR3: TGTGCCAGCAGCTTGGGGCGGGAGCAGTTCTTC. The full variable domain, completed using reference TRBV5-6 and TRBJ2-1, is DAGVTQSPTHLIKTRGQQVTLRCSPKSGHDTVSWYQQALGQGPQFIFQYYEEEERQRGNFPDRFSGHQFPNYSSELNVNALLLGDSALYLCASSLGREQFFGPGTRLTVL.

This rearrangement joins TRBV27 to TRBJ1-2; a possible D gene is TRBD1 (6 bases). CDR1 is MNHEY and CDR2 is SMNVEV in the germline V gene (reference sequence). This CDR3 region has 13 residues. The ends were cut back, 3 bases at V and 6 bases at J, with 11 bases in the middle. The CDR3 sequence: CASSFWGQDGYTF. The CDR3 DNA sequence: TGTGCCAGCAGTTTCTGGGGGCAGGATGGCTACACCTTC.

This clone was seen a handful of times. The chain couples TRBV15 to TRBJ2-7, with D perhaps matching TRBD1 (6 bases). V lost 3 bases and J 5 bases, leaving 8 bases between the germline ends. Germline CDR1 is LNHNV and CDR2 is YYDKDF (reference sequence). The CDR3 is made up of 12 amino acids. This chain's CDR3 is CATSSEGDEQYV. Here the CDR3 DNA reads TGTGCCACCAGCAGTGAGGGGGACGAGCAGTACGTC.

The count of this clone is one. The CDR3 DNA reads as TGCGCCAGCAGCAGACTGAGGAGCCCAAATACGCAGTATTTT. Translated: CASSRLRSPNTQYF. The genes are TRBV10-1 and TRBJ2-3; D unresolved. Trimming pared 6 bases from V and 7 bases from J, leaving 17 bases between. This CDR3 region has 14 residues. Per the germline V gene, CDR1 is WNHNN and CDR2 is SYGVQD (reference sequence).

This clone was detected only once. The chain couples TRBV10-2 to TRBJ1-1; 7 nucleotides agree with TRBD1. With 6 bases clipped from V and 1 base from J, the junction kept 5 bases outside the gene matches. Germline V gene lookup returns CDR1 WSHSY and CDR2 SAAADI. CDR3 length equals 14 residues. CDR3 sequence reads: CASRQGTANTEAFF. In DNA form, the CDR3 reads TGCGCCAGCAGGCAGGGGACAGCGAACACTGAAGCTTTCTTT.

This chain connects TRBV11-2 to TRBJ2-1, with D unclear. The CDR3 spans 11 residues. Trimming stripped 5 bases from V and 3 bases from J, with 2 bases between. Germline V gene data show CDR1 as SGHAT and CDR2 as FQNNGV. The CDR3 region is CASSHYNEQFF. CDR3 DNA: TGTGCCAGCAGCCACTACAATGAGCAGTTCTTC.